The sequence of this T cell receptor beta chain was determined in a study of blood T cells in healthy people across ages. Primers used in a second PCR of roughly 6 to 12 cycles were a sample-barcoded 5' primer and a J-beta primer mix. Using its own MiXCR run on the 5' RACE reads, TCRdb lists one record per CDR3 protein. The table shows 550,000 to 800,000 distinct CDR3 sequences, with more than 20% occurring only once. About this clonotype itself: The antigen is not known. Relative to the germline gene, one junction end is altered; a read error may explain this.

CDR1 and CDR2 from the germline V gene are KGHDR and SFDVKD. The CDR3 covers 9 residues. Points from the study as a whole: The study lacked donor CMV status, which possibly confounded expanded clonotype changes.

The clonotype comes from a man between 65 and 79 years old in good health. Sequencing was done on a sample of blood. The chain combines TRBV24-1 with TRBJ1-4; D is ambiguous. The CDR3 here is CATNEKLFF. The CDR3 DNA reads as TGTGCAACCAATGAAAAACTGTTTTTT.